This T cell receptor beta chain was obtained from a study of regulatory T cells in long-lasting Graves disease. Study at large: Treatment with antithyroid drugs for over 5 years, together with positive TSH receptor antibodies, meant persistent Graves' disease.

Regarding time point: persistent/refractory GD, antithyroid drugs over 5 years with positive TRAb. TCR sequences were obtained from RNA taken from PBMCs. Investigators prepared the TCR beta libraries by applying iRepertoire HTBI primers and Arm-PCR of CDR3 regions. Per the original data handling: The samples yielded approximately 62 TRBV and 14 to 15 TRBJ segments. TCRdb reanalysed the multiplex PCR reads using MiXCR and keeps one entry per CDR3 protein. TCRdb, not the original authors, processed these V and J calls. The sample lists 700,000 or so distinct CDR3 sequences, around 30% occurring once. The sample in question was peripheral blood mononuclear cells (PBMCs), obtained when the disease was refractory, from a patient treated with antithyroid drugs. The TCR originated in a female donor with Graves disease.

CDR3 in amino acids: CASSAEQGNQPQHF. In DNA form, the CDR3 reads TGTGCCAGCAGTGCGGAGCAGGGCAATCAGCCCCAGCATTTT. This chain uses TRBV6-1 with TRBJ1-5; no firm D call. This CDR3 is 14 amino acids long. The V gene's germline CDR1 is MNHNS and CDR2 SASEGT. The germline V and J ends were trimmed by 4 bases and 2 bases, with 9 bases remaining between them.